This TCR beta chain was sequenced during a study of identical twins. A universal primer site was created by template switching, with the cDNA bearing unique molecular identifiers. TCRdb recomputed calls from the 5' RACE reads with MiXCR, one row per CDR3 protein. The table has some 730,000 distinct CDR3 sequences, approximately 18% seen once. This clonotype occurred a few times. Germline V gene sequence: CDR1 SQVTM, CDR2 ANQGSEA. This CDR3 is 13 amino acids long. J was trimmed by 4 bases and V by 6 bases; bases with no gene match: 4. The same data also contributed to another study, on T cells expressing NK-cell markers. As reported in that work: In several experiments, sorting was confined to alpha-beta TCR T cells through use of an anti-gamma-delta TCR antibody.

The receptor was derived from a woman aged 18-29 years in good health. The material sequenced was PBMCs. This sequence joins TRBV29-1 and TRBJ2-5, with TRBD1 matching over 11 bases. The DNA for the CDR3 is TGCAGCGTGCCGGGACAGGGGGGAGAGACCCAGTACTTC. It specifies CSVPGQGGETQYF.